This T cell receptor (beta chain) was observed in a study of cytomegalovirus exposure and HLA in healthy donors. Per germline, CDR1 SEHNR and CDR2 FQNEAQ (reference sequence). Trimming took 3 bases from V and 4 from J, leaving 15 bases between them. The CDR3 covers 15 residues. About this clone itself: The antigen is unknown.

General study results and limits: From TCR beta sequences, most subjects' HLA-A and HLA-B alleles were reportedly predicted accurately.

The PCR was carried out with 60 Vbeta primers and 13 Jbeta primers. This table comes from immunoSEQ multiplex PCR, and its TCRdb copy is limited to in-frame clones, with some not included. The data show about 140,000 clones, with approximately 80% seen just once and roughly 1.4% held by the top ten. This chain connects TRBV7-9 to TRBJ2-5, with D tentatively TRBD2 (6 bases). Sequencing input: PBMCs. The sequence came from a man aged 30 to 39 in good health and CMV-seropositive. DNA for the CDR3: TGTGCCAGCAGCTTGATGGGTGGGGGGAGAGAGACCCAGTACTTC. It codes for CASSLMGGGRETQYF.